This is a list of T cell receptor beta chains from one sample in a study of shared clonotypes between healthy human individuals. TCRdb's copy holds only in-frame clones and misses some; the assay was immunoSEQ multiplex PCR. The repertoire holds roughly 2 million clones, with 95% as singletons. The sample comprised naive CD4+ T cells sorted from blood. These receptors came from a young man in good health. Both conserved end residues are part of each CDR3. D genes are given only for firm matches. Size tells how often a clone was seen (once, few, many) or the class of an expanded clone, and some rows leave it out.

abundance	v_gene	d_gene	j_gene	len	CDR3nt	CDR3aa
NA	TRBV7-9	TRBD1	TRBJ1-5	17	TGTGCCAGCAGCTTAGAGGGTAGACAGGGCCACAATCAGCCCCAGCATTTT	CASSLEGRQGHNQPQHF
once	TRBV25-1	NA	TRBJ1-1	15	TGTGCCAGCAGTGAGGCAGGGAAATATTCCGCTGAAGCTTTCTTT	CASSEAGKYSAEAFF
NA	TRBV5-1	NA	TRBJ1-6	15	TGCGCCAGCAGCATCACCCGGGACGTAGATTCACCCCTCCACTTT	CASSITRDVDSPLHF
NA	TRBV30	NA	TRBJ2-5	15	TGTGCCTGGAGTCTATTTGGGACGGTCGAGGGGACCCAGTACTTC	CAWSLFGTVEGTQYF
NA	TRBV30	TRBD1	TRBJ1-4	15	TGTGCCTGGAGTGAGTTGGGACAGGGGTCTGAAAAACTGTTTTTT	CAWSELGQGSEKLFF
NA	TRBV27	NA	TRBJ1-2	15	TGTGCCAGCAGTATCGGTAGGGTATCGGACTATGGCTACACCTTC	CASSIGRVSDYGYTF
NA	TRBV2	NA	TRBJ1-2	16	TGTGCCAGCAGGTCCCAGTCGAGGCCGGCTCGTAGCGGCTACACCTTC	CASRSQSRPARSGYTF
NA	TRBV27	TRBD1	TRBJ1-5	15	TGTGCCAGCAGTTTAGAAGGACAGGTCGGGCAGCCCCAGCATTTT	CASSLEGQVGQPQHF
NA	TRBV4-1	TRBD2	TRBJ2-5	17	TGCGCCAGCAGCCTAGGATCGGCGGCGGGGGATGTGGAGACCCAGTACTTC	CASSLGSAAGDVETQYF
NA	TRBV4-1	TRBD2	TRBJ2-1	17	TGCGCCAGCAGCACGCGGACTAGCGGGGGGGCGAGAAATGAGCAGTTCTTC	CASSTRTSGGARNEQFF
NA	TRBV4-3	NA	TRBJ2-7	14	TGCGCCAGCAGCCAAGATGGGCTTAACTACGAGCAGTACTTC	CASSQDGLNYEQYF
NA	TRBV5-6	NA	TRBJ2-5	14	TGTGCCAGCAGCCGGGGGTCCCAGCCGGAGACCCAGTACTTC	CASSRGSQPETQYF
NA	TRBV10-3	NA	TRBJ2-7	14	TGTGCCATCAGTGAGTCGCCGGGGTCGGGCGAGCAGTACTTC	CAISESPGSGEQYF
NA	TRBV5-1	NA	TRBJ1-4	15	TGCGCCAGCAGCTTGGCGGGGGGTCTCGTTGAAAAACTGTTTTTT	CASSLAGGLVEKLFF